This T cell receptor beta chain was retrieved from a study of T cell changes during pregnancy in multiple sclerosis. Some clones are missing from TCRdb's copy, which holds only in-frame ones; the method was immunoSEQ multiplex PCR. Of around 35,000 clones detected, 90% appear once; the ten largest clones hold about 10%. V shed 3 bases and J shed 0 bases, with 15 bases lying between them. The CDR3 totals 16 residues. Germline V CDR1 and CDR2: MNHEY, SMNVEV (reference sequence). The sample holds a few counts of this clone. Sequences were derived from CD8+ T cells from peripheral blood mononuclear cells, sampled before pregnancy. The gene calls are TRBV27 and TRBJ2-7; D not resolved. The sequence derives from a female donor with multiple sclerosis, enrolled in a pregnancy study. CDR3 in DNA: TGTGCCAGCAGTTTTCTTCCCCCTCTAAGCTCCTACGAGCAGTACTTC. Protein product: CASSFLPPLSSYEQYF.